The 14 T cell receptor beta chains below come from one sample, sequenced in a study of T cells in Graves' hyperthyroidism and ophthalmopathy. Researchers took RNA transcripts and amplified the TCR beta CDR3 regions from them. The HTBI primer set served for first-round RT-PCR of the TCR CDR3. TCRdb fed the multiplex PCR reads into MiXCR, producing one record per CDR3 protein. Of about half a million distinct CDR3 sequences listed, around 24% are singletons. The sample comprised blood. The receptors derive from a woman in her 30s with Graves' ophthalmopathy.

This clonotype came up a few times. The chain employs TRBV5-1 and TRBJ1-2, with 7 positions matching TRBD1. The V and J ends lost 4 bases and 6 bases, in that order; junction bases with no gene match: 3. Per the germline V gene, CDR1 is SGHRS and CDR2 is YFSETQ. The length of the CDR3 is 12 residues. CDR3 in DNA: TGCGCCAGCAGCGCGGGACAGAATGGCTACACCTTC. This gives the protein CASSAGQNGYTF.

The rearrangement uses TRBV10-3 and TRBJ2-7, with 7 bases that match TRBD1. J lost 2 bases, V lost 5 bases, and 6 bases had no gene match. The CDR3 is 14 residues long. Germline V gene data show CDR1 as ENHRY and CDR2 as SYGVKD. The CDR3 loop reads CAISRSDRPYEQYF. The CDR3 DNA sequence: TGTGCCATCAGTAGATCGGACAGGCCCTACGAGCAGTACTTC.

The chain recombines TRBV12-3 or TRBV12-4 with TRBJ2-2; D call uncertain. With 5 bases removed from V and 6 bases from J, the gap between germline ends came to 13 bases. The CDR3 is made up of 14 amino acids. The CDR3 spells CASSKSAGAGELFF. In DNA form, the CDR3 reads TGTGCCAGCAGTAAGTCCGCAGGTGCCGGGGAGCTGTTTTTT.

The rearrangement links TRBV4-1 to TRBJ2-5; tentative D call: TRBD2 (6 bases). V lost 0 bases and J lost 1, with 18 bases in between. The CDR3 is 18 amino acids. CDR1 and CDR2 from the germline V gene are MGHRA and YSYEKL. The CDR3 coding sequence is TGCGCCAGCAGCCAAGATTTCGTGACTAGAGGTATCCAAGAGACCCAGTACTTC. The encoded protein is CASSQDFVTRGIQETQYF.

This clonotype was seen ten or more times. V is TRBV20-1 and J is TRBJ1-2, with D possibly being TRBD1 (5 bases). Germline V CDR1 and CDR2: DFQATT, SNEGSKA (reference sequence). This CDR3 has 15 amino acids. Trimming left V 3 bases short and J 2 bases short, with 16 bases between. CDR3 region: CSASLSYSGNYGYTF. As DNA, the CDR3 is TGCAGTGCTAGCCTGAGTTATTCAGGGAACTATGGCTACACCTTC.

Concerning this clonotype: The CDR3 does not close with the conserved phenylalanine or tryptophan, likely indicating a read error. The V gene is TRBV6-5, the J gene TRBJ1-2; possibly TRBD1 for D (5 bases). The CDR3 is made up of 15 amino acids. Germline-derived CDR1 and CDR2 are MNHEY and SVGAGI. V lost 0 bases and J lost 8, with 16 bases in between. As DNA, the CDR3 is TGTGCCAGCAGTTACTCGGGGGAAGGGCCCGAAGGCTACACCCTC. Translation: CASSYSGEGPEGYTL.

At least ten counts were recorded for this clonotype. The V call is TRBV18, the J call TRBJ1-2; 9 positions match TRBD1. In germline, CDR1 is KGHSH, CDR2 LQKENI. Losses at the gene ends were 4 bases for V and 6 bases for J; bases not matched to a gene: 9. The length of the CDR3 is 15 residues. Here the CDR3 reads CASSRSTGGYDGYTF. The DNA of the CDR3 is TGTGCCAGCTCACGATCGACAGGGGGGTATGATGGCTACACCTTC.

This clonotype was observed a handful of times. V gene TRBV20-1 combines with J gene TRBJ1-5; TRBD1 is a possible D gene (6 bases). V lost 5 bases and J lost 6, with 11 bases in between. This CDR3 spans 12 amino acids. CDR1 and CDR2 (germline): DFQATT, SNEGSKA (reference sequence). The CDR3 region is CSARGLGQPQHF. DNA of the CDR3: TGCAGTGCTCGGGGGCTCGGTCAGCCCCAGCATTTT.

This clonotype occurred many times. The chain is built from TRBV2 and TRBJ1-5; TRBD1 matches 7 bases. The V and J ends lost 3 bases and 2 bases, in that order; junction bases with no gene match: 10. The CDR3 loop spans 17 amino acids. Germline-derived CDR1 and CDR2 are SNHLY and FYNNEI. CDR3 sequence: CASSEGTGAVGNQPQHF. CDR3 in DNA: TGTGCCAGCAGTGAGGGTACAGGGGCTGTTGGCAATCAGCCCCAGCATTTT.

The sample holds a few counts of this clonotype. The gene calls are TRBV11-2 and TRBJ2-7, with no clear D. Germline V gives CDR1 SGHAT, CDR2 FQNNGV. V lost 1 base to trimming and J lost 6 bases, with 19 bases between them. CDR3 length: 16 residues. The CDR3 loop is CASSLGLSQVRSEQYF. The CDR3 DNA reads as TGTGCCAGCAGCTTAGGTCTGAGCCAAGTGAGGAGCGAGCAGTACTTC.

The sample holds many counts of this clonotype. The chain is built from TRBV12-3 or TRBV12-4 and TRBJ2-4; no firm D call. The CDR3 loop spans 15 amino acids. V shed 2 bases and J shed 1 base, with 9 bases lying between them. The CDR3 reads CASSLSRVAKNIQYF. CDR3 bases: TGTGCCAGCAGTTTAAGTAGAGTGGCCAAAAACATTCAGTACTTC.

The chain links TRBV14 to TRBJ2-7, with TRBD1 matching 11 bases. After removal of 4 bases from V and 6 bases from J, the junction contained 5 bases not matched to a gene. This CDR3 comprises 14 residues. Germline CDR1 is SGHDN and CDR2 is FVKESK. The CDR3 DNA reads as TGTGCCAGCAGCCGGGACAGGGGGAGAAGCGAGCAGTACTTC. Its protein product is CASSRDRGRSEQYF. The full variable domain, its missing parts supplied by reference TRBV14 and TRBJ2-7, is EAGVTQFPSHSVIEKGQTVTLRCDPISGHDNLYWYRRVMGKEIKFLLHFVKESKQDESGMPNNRFLAERTGGTYSTLKVQPAELEDSGVYFCASSRDRGRSEQYFGPGTRLTVT.

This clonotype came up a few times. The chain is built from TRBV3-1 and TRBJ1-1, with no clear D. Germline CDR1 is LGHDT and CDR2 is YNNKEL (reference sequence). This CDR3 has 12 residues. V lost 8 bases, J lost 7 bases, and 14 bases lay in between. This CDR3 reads CASHSFAGEAFF. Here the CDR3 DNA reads TGTGCCAGCCATAGCTTTGCGGGTGAAGCTTTCTTT.

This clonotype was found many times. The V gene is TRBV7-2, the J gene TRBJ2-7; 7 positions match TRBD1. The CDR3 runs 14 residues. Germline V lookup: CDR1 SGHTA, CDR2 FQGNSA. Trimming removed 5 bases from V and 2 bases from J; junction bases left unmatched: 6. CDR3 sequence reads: CASSAYRGTYEQYF. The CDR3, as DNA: TGTGCCAGCAGCGCGTACAGGGGAACCTACGAGCAGTACTTC. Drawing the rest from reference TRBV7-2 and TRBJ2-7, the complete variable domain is GAGVSQSPSNKVTEKGKDVELRCDPISGHTALYWYRQSLGQGLEFLIYFQGNSAPDKSGLPSDRFSAERTGGSVSTLTIQRTQQEDSAVYLCASSAYRGTYEQYFGPGTRLTVT.